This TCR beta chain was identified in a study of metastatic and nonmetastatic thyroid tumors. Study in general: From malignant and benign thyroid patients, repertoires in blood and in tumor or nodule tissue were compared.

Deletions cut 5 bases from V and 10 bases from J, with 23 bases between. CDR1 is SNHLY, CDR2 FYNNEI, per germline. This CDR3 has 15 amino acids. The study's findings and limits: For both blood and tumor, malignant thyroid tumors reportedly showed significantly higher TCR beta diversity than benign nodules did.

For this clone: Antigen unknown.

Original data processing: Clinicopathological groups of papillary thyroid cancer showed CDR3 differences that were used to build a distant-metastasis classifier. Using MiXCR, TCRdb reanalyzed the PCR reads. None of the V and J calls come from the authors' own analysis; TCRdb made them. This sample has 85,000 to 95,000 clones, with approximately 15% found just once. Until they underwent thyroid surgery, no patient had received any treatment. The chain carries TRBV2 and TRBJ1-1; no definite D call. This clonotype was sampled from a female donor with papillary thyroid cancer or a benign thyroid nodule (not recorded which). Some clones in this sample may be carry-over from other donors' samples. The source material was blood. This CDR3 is CASSPSGGSLSVAFF. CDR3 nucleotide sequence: TGTGCCAGCAGTCCCTCGGGAGGGTCCCTAAGTGTAGCTTTCTTT.